This T cell receptor beta chain was profiled in a study of blood T cell repertoires in COVID-19 (TCRdb year 2020). Study-wide context: The collaborator samples originated in the United States, Italy and Spain and spanned the acute and convalescent phases of COVID-19. The material from the prospective study consisted of cDNA or gDNA derived from T cells, B-cell-depleted T cells, or PBMCs. Subjects who had been exposed to COVID-19, were actively infected with it, or had recovered from it provided the deeply sampled blood TCRbeta repertoires that made up the dataset. The repertoires were released in a freely available public database intended as a resource for research on the immune response to SARS-CoV-2. The samples were drawn from the first 160 participants of the ongoing ImmuneRACE study and from 1,254 subjects provided by 6 global collaborators. A de-identified subject ID, COVID-19 status, age in years and sex were almost always included in the sample metadata. Where HLA class I and class II types were available, the types were taken from metadata supplied by the sample provider, not from assay-based typing.

TCRbeta CDR3 regions were amplified from genomic DNA by means of the immunoSEQ Assay, a bias-controlled multiplex PCR. The original pipeline was this. The number of nucleated cells in each sample was estimated by amplification of reference gene primers within the assay. To quantify the absolute abundance of each unique TCRbeta CDR3 rearrangement, sequence reads were collapsed and filtered. For each sample, productive Simpson clonality was calculated by taking the square root of Simpson's diversity index across productive rearrangements. TCRdb provides this immuneACCESS table in a form limited to in-frame rearrangements. Some clones are lacking; in checked studies, under half of them reflect an unresolved V gene, and why the rest are absent is not known. Clonal size and the V and J genes are those of that table, whereas D and trimming came from the DNA. The sample includes some 160,000 clones, with under 80% observed a single time. Roughly 4.3% of the sample comes from the top ten.

Overall study results and their limits: Clinical and demographic metadata were provided uncurated, with the amount varying by source and participant.

Concerning this clone: This receptor's antigen is unknown. Nothing much larger sits one base from this clone, and base qualities are not available.

Each collaborating institution followed its own protocols to collect whole blood in K2EDTA tubes. For TCRbeta analysis, collaborators shipped samples in one of three forms: frozen whole blood, isolated PBMCs, or DNA extracted from either of those sample types. The CDR3 has 14 amino acids, counting the end cysteine and phenylalanine. CDR3 DNA only is kept here, 42 bases in frame from base 1. The V end loses 3 bases and the J end loses 1 base, and a stretch of 10 bases separates them. Reading the germline V gene (reference sequence) gives CDR1 LNHDA and CDR2 SQIVND. The rearrangement combines TRBV19 with TRBJ2-7; the D gene cannot be named for sure. This TCR came from a man between 60 and 75 years old with acute or convalescent COVID-19. Sequencing was carried out using peripheral blood. Here the CDR3 is given as CASSIRSVSYEQYF. The nucleotide sequence is TGTGCCAGTAGTATCAGGTCGGTTTCCTACGAGCAGTACTTC.